Listed below are T cell receptor beta chains from one sample, sequenced in a study of blood T cell repertoires in COVID-19. The protocol was immunoSEQ multiplex PCR, while the TCRdb copy is restricted to in-frame clones and leaves out a portion. The sample includes about 180,000 clones, 80% to 90% of them seen just once. Sequenced sample: peripheral blood. All receptors come from a man aged 45 to 65 with active or convalescent COVID-19. CDR3s leave out the opening cysteine and the closing phenylalanine or tryptophan.

v_call cdr3_aa
TRBV24-1 ATSARDRGSNQPQH
TRBV15 ATSPGANVLT
TRBV5-1 ASSLGSGEAF
TRBV4-1 ASSQDGEARLNQPQH
TRBV13 ASSLVGRRETQY
TRBV7-2 ASSLELAGGQETQY
TRBV28 ASSPDRAEGYT
TRBV6-5 ASWAVENLQY
TRBV19 ASTPTGAGGIYNEQF
TRBV7-6 ASSLNEVTEAF
TRBV7-2 ASSFSSGNTQY
TRBV2 ASSEETVGTEAF
TRBV5-1 ASSLTPLAGSPEQY
TRBV29-1 SVLGTNYGYT